These T cell receptor beta chains were read from a single sample in a study of T-cell reconstitution after alpha-beta-depleted transplantation in children. TCRdb recomputed calls from the PCR reads with MiXCR, one row per CDR3 protein. The data show 120,000 to 150,000 distinct CDR3 sequences, with around 9% seen just once and about a sixth held by the top ten. This specimen was PBMCs, mostly from graft donor cells, taken 180 days after TCRalphabeta/CD19-depleted stem cell transplant. The receptors were gathered from a female patient aged 2 to 10 who had a stem cell transplant for congenital amegakaryocytic thrombocytopenia, so the T cells may come from the graft donor. Both conserved end residues are part of each CDR3. Each record gives: clone size, D gene, V gene, J gene, CDR3 protein, CDR3 DNA. The D gene is left open where the match is weak. Size tells how often a clone was seen (once, few, many) or the class of an expanded clone, and some rows leave it out.

clone_size: many
d_call: .
v_call: TRBV30
j_call: TRBJ2-1
cdr3_aa: CAWSFSYNEQFF
cdr3_nt: TGTGCCTGGAGCTTCTCCTACAATGAGCAGTTCTTC

clone_size: few
d_call: .
v_call: TRBV19
j_call: TRBJ1-4
cdr3_aa: CASSTPGLLSEKLFF
cdr3_nt: TGTGCCAGTAGTACCCCGGGACTTCTTAGTGAAAAACTGTTTTTT

clone_size: many
d_call: .
v_call: TRBV6-1
j_call: TRBJ1-4
cdr3_aa: CASSDSGSNEKLFF
cdr3_nt: TGTGCCAGCAGTGACAGCGGGTCTAATGAAAAACTGTTTTTT

clone_size: .
d_call: .
v_call: TRBV20-1
j_call: TRBJ2-7
cdr3_aa: CSARPGLQSYEQYF
cdr3_nt: TGCAGTGCTAGGCCGGGACTTCAGTCCTACGAGCAGTACTTC

clone_size: many
d_call: TRBD1
v_call: TRBV5-1
j_call: TRBJ1-6
cdr3_aa: CASSGWDRHNSPLHF
cdr3_nt: TGCGCCAGCAGCGGCTGGGACAGGCATAATTCACCCCTCCACTTT

clone_size: many
d_call: .
v_call: TRBV5-5
j_call: TRBJ2-5
cdr3_aa: CASRGSSGETQYF
cdr3_nt: TGTGCCAGCAGAGGGAGTTCCGGGGAGACCCAGTACTTC

clone_size: .
d_call: TRBD2
v_call: TRBV20-1
j_call: TRBJ2-3
cdr3_aa: CSAYPRTSGRPQYF
cdr3_nt: TGCAGTGCCTACCCCAGGACTAGCGGGAGGCCCCAGTATTTT

clone_size: many
d_call: .
v_call: TRBV20-1
j_call: TRBJ2-2
cdr3_aa: CSARDVSTGELFF
cdr3_nt: TGCAGTGCTAGAGATGTATCCACCGGGGAGCTGTTTTTT

clone_size: many
d_call: .
v_call: TRBV7-2
j_call: TRBJ2-1
cdr3_aa: CASSLGRRYNEQFF
cdr3_nt: TGTGCCAGCAGCTTAGGGCGGCGGTACAATGAGCAGTTCTTC

clone_size: .
d_call: TRBD1
v_call: TRBV7-2
j_call: TRBJ1-1
cdr3_aa: CASSKDRGHTEAFF
cdr3_nt: TGTGCCAGCAGCAAAGACAGGGGCCACACTGAAGCTTTCTTT

clone_size: many
d_call: .
v_call: TRBV29-1
j_call: TRBJ2-3
cdr3_aa: CSAWRQDTQYF
cdr3_nt: TGCAGCGCGTGGCGCCAAGATACGCAGTATTTT